The 22 T cell receptor beta chains in this list originate from one sample, sequenced in a study of shared clonotypes between healthy human individuals. Here immunoSEQ multiplex PCR was the method, and the copy in TCRdb shows in-frame clones only, minus some. The repertoire holds about 490,000 clones, with over 60% as singletons. The specimen sequenced was PBMCs. Receptors originate from a woman aged 35 to 49 in good health. Some clones in this sample may be carry-over from other donors' samples.

This chain joins TRBV5-6 and TRBJ2-7; 10 nucleotides align to TRBD1. J gave up 6 bases and V 6 bases, and 18 bases lay outside the gene matches. This CDR3 is built from 17 residues. From germline, CDR1 is SGHDT and CDR2 YYEEEE. In DNA form, the CDR3 reads TGTGCCAGCAACCCGGACCCGACCAGGGACAGGGGTAGCGAGCAGTACTTC. It encodes CASNPDPTRDRGSEQYF.

This clone was observed a few times. The chain combines TRBV29-1 with TRBJ2-2; 13 nucleotides agree with TRBD2. Germline CDR1 reads SQVTM; CDR2 reads ANQGSEA. The CDR3 length is 14 residues. V dropped 6 bases and J dropped 7; count of bases not matched to a gene: 5. The CDR3 nucleotides are TGCAGCGTCGGCGGACTAGCGGGGGTCGGGGAGCTGTTTTTT. Translating it yields CSVGGLAGVGELFF.

V and J are TRBV28 and TRBJ2-5; maybe TRBD1 (6 bases). The length of the CDR3 is 14 residues. In germline, CDR1 is MDHEN, CDR2 SYDVKM. V was clipped by 2 bases and J by 1 base, with 8 bases between them. This CDR3 reads CASSLGGSQETQYF. The CDR3 region has the DNA TGTGCCAGCAGTTTAGGGGGCAGCCAAGAGACCCAGTACTTC. Drawing the rest from reference TRBV28 and TRBJ2-5, the complete variable domain is DVKVTQSSRYLVKRTGEKVFLECVQDMDHENMFWYRQDPGLGLRLIYFSYDVKMKEKGDIPEGYSVSREKKERFSLILESASTNQTSMYLCASSLGGSQETQYFGPGTRLLVL.

This sequence joins TRBV2 and TRBJ1-4; 7 positions match TRBD1. Per germline, CDR1 SNHLY and CDR2 FYNNEI. There are 11 residues in the CDR3. V was pared by 5 bases and J by 15 bases, with 6 bases of the junction left unmatched. DNA of the CDR3: TGTGCCAGCAGTCCGGGACAGCAAGTGTTTTTT. Its protein product is CASSPGQQVFF. Full variable domain (missing parts from reference TRBV2 and TRBJ1-4): EPEVTQTPSHQVTQMGQEVILRCVPISNHLYFYWYRQILGQKVEFLVSFYNNEISEKSEIFDDQFSVERPDGSNFTLKIRSTKLEDSAMYFCASSPGQQVFFGSGTQLSVL.

The rearrangement links TRBV27 to TRBJ2-4; 14 bases agree with TRBD2. The junction had 4 bases not matched to a gene; V was cut back by 3 bases and J by 6 bases. Germline V gene lookup returns CDR1 MNHEY and CDR2 SMNVEV (reference sequence). The CDR3 sequence is 16 residues long. The CDR3 coding sequence is TGTGCCAGCAGTTTGGGGACTAGCGGGAGTATAAACATTCAGTACTTC. Its protein product is CASSLGTSGSINIQYF.

The chain uses TRBV15 and TRBJ2-5; 9 nucleotides line up with TRBD1. The CDR3 is 16 residues long. CDR1 is LNHNV and CDR2 is YYDKDF in the germline V gene (reference sequence). V shed 5 bases and J 1 base; nucleotides not matched to a gene: 8. This CDR3 is CATSARQGVGQETQYF. CDR3 in DNA: TGTGCCACCAGCGCAAGACAGGGGGTAGGCCAAGAGACCCAGTACTTC.

J is TRBJ1-4 and V is TRBV11-2, with 8 bases aligning to TRBD1. CDR1 is SGHAT, CDR2 FQNNGV, per germline. Germline trimming cut 5 bases from V and 7 bases from J; bases unmatched to any gene: 9. The CDR3 length is 15 residues. The CDR3: CASSAQGAWGEKLFF. In DNA form, the CDR3 reads TGTGCCAGCAGCGCGCAGGGGGCTTGGGGTGAAAAACTGTTTTTT.

This chain connects TRBV28 to TRBJ1-2, with D possibly being TRBD1 (5 bases). V was pared by 8 bases and J by 4 bases, with 8 bases between. CDR1 is MDHEN and CDR2 is SYDVKM in the germline V gene. CDR3 length equals 11 residues. The CDR3 DNA reads as TGTGCCAGCCAGGGCCTCTATGGCTACACCTTC. Its translation: CASQGLYGYTF.

This clone was seen a single time. The V and J genes are TRBV27 and TRBJ1-6; 8 nucleotides line up with TRBD1. V lost 4 bases, J lost 11 bases, and 7 bases stayed unmatched. The germline gives CDR1 MNHEY, CDR2 SMNVEV (reference sequence). The CDR3 runs 14 residues. Here the CDR3 DNA reads TGTGCCAGCAGTTCCCGGACAGGGATGGCACCCCTCCACTTT. As protein: CASSSRTGMAPLHF.

The chain links TRBV21-1 to TRBJ1-2. TRBV21-1 is reported as a pseudogene. This CDR3 contains 17 residues. The CDR3 sequence is CASSKCLSRPRGYGYTF. The CDR3 nucleotides read TGTGCCAGCAGCAAATGTTTGTCGAGACCTAGAGGCTATGGCTACACCTTC.

The chain recombines TRBV28 with TRBJ2-7; D may be TRBD1 (6 bases). CDR1 and CDR2 from the germline V gene are MDHEN and SYDVKM. The CDR3 runs 14 residues. Trimming removed 3 bases from V and 6 bases from J, with 15 bases in between. CDR3 amino acids: CASSFGGPRREQYF. In DNA form, the CDR3 reads TGTGCCAGCAGTTTTGGGGGCCCACGACGCGAGCAGTACTTC.

Remarks on this clone: Other nucleotide sequences from this sample produce the same CDR3. The chain recombines TRBV5-1 with TRBJ2-5, with a weak D call TRBD2 (6 bases). The CDR3 has 14 amino acids. The V end was cut by 0 bases, the J end by 2 bases, with 8 bases between. CDR1 SGHRS and CDR2 YFSETQ come from the germline V gene. The CDR3 spells CASSLAGTQETQYF. As DNA, the CDR3 is TGCGCCAGCAGCTTGGCAGGGACTCAAGAGACCCAGTACTTC.

This chain links TRBV12-5 with TRBJ2-1; 12 bases line up with TRBD2. Germline V lookup: CDR1 LGHNT, CDR2 FRNRAP. CDR3 length: 15 amino acids. J gave up 4 bases and V 6 bases, and 4 bases lay outside the gene matches. The CDR3 DNA is TGTGCTAGTGGCCTGACTAGCGGGAGTTACAATGAGCAGTTCTTC. Translating gives CASGLTSGSYNEQFF. Supplemented by reference TRBV12-5 and TRBJ2-1, the full variable domain reads DARVTQTPRHKVTEMGQEVTMRCQPILGHNTVFWYRQTMMQGLELLAYFRNRAPLDDSGMPKDRFSAEMPDATLATLKIQPSEPRDSAVYFCASGLTSGSYNEQFFGPGTRLTVL.

This clone was recorded once. The chain carries TRBV18 and TRBJ2-1, with TRBD1 matching over 8 bases. V dropped 3 bases and J dropped 7; count of bases not matched to a gene: 11. Germline values: CDR1 KGHSH, CDR2 LQKENI. There are 16 residues in the CDR3. The CDR3 sequence: CASSPRTQGAENEQFF. CDR3 in DNA: TGTGCCAGCTCACCGCGGACTCAGGGGGCGGAAAATGAGCAGTTCTTC.

The CDR3 protein is CASSLGLSGSGNTIYF. As DNA, the CDR3 is TGTGCCAGCAGCTTAGGCCTGTCGGGGTCTGGAAACACCATATATTTT. The chain joins TRBV7-8 to TRBJ1-3; D is uncertain. Between the trimmed V and J ends, which lost 1 base and 1 base, there was a span of 11 bases. This CDR3 has 16 amino acids. Germline lookup yields CDR1 SGHVS and CDR2 FQNEAQ.

A word on this clone: This likely came from a read error, as a far larger clone is one base away. The V and J genes are TRBV5-4 and TRBJ1-2, with D perhaps TRBD1 (6 bases). Germline lookup yields CDR1 SGHNT and CDR2 YYREEE (reference sequence). This CDR3 region has 14 residues. CDR3 protein: CASGLTQGADGYTF. The CDR3 region has the DNA TGTGCCAGCGGCTTAACACAGGGAGCTGATGGCTACACCTTC.

The chain links TRBV6-1 to TRBJ2-7, with D possibly being TRBD2 (6 bases). The CDR3 extends over 15 amino acids. V was cut by 1 base and J by 2 bases, with 12 bases left in between. Per the germline V gene, CDR1 is MNHNS and CDR2 is SASEGT. The CDR3 protein is CASSEVGGKPYEQYF. The CDR3, as DNA: TGTGCCAGCAGTGAAGTAGGCGGGAAACCCTACGAGCAGTACTTC.

This sequence joins TRBV7-9 and TRBJ1-1, with a weak D call TRBD1 (5 bases). The CDR3 runs to 14 residues. V was shortened by 4 bases and J by 1 base, with 10 bases between the two germline ends. Germline V gene sequence: CDR1 SEHNR, CDR2 FQNEAQ (reference sequence). CDR3 in DNA: TGTGCCAGCAGCTCCGCAGGGTCGAACACTGAAGCTTTCTTT. It codes for CASSSAGSNTEAFF.

This sequence joins TRBV7-3 and TRBJ2-2; D is perhaps TRBD1 (5 bases). V lost 5 bases to trimming and J lost 6 bases, with 16 bases between them. CDR1 is SGHTA and CDR2 is FQGTGA in the germline V gene. The CDR3 is 15 residues long. The CDR3: CASSAGWGLAGELFF. CDR3 in DNA: TGTGCCAGCAGCGCCGGTTGGGGCCTCGCCGGGGAGCTGTTTTTT.

This clone was counted once. V gene TRBV10-1 combines with J gene TRBJ2-7, with D possibly matching TRBD1 (6 bases). CDR1 and CDR2 from the germline V gene are WNHNN and SYGVQD (reference sequence). This CDR3 has 13 amino acids. V lost 4 bases and J 5 bases, leaving 12 bases between the germline ends. CDR3 loop: CASSGDRMDEQYF. The CDR3 DNA follows: TGCGCCAGCAGTGGCGACAGGATGGACGAGCAGTACTTC.

V gene TRBV5-5 combines with J gene TRBJ2-1; D gene uncertain. Looked up from germline, CDR1 is SGHKS and CDR2 is YYEKEE (reference sequence). CDR3 size: 15 residues. V lost 0 bases to trimming and J lost 0 bases, with 7 bases between them. In nucleotides, the CDR3 is TGTGCCAGCAGCTTGGGGACGAGCTCCTACAATGAGCAGTTCTTC. It encodes CASSLGTSSYNEQFF.

Note on this clone: A single base is all that separates this from a far larger clone, so a read error is likely. V is TRBV4-2 and J is TRBJ2-7; TRBD2 matches at 7 bases. The length of the CDR3 is 17 residues. Germline loops: CDR1 LGHNA, CDR2 YNFKEQ. CDR3 amino acids: CASSQSVSREILYEQHF. The CDR3 region has the DNA TGTGCCAGCAGCCAATCGGTATCGCGGGAGATTCTCTACGAGCAGCACTTC.